Included here is one T cell receptor (beta chain) sequence, with context. Its cognate antigen is unknown. TCRdb recomputed calls from the reads with MiXCR, one row per CDR3 protein. The sample lists 650,000 to 900,000 distinct CDR3 sequences, roughly 33% occurring once. This specimen belongs to a study of T cell repertoires in cytomegalovirus infection. Study as a whole: The study used recently identified HLA-C-restricted and well-studied HLA-B-restricted CMV epitopes. An indication of both CMV infection and matching HLA type came from public TCR beta signatures. Broader study findings: Totalled public TCR beta family frequency picked out people who carried CMV plus the relevant HLA. CMV-specific TCR beta clonotypes restricted by HLA-C dominated the ex vivo response.

The receptor was isolated from a human donor in good health (CMV status not recorded). Some clones in this sample may be carry-over from other donors' samples. The sequences come from cultured CD8+ T cells from PBMCs, collected from culture after CMV antigen stimulation.

The CDR3 DNA reads TGTGCCAGCAGCTCTTACGGCAGCTCCTACAATGAGCAGTTCTTC. Residues: CASSSYGSSYNEQFF. The chain joins TRBV7-3 to TRBJ2-1; D not resolved. This CDR3 region has 15 residues. Per germline, CDR1 SGHTA and CDR2 FQGTGA. V was cut by 4 bases and J by 0 bases, with 10 bases left in between.